This T cell receptor beta chain was documented in a study of T cell responses to AZD1222 COVID-19 vaccine. The junction had 4 bases not matched to a gene; V was cut back by 5 bases and J by 4 bases. The germline gives CDR1 LGHDT, CDR2 YNNKEL (reference sequence). The CDR3 runs 13 residues. The data were produced by immunoSEQ multiplex PCR, yet TCRdb's version contains in-frame clones alone and is incomplete. Among about 27,000 clones listed, about nine tenths were seen once. The genes are TRBV3-1 (or the pseudogene TRBV3-2) and TRBJ1-2; 7 bases are shared with TRBD1. This TCR was recovered from an adult who received the AZD1222 COVID-19 vaccine. Sequencing was performed on peripheral blood, taken 28 days after the second AZD1222 dose. The CDR3 DNA is TGTGCCAGCAGCGACAGGGTTGTCTATGGCTACACCTTC. Translation gives CASSDRVVYGYTF.